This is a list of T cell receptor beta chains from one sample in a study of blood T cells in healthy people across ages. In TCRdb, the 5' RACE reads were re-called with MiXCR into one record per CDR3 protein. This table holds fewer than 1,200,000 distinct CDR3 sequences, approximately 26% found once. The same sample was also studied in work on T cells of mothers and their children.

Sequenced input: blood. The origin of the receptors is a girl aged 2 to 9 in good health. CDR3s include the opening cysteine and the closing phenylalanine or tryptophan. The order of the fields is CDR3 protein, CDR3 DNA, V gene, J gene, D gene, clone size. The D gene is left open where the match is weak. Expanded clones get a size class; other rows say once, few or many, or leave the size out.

CASSQMMFPDTQYF	TGTGCCAGCAGCCAAATGATGTTCCCAGATACGCAGTATTTT	TRBV11-3	TRBJ2-3	.	few
CSASPVGGNIQYF	TGCAGTGCTAGTCCAGTAGGGGGGAACATTCAGTACTTC	TRBV20-1	TRBJ2-4	.	.
CASSLQGARTDTQYF	TGTGCCAGCAGTTTACAGGGGGCGCGTACAGATACGCAGTATTTT	TRBV28	TRBJ2-3	TRBD1	few
CSVVYLLAGGPTSTDTQYF	TGCAGCGTTGTGTATCTACTAGCGGGAGGACCGACTAGCACAGATACGCAGTATTTT	TRBV29-1	TRBJ2-3	TRBD2	.
CASSQGVSGRYAYGYTF	TGTGCCAGCAGCCAAGGGGTTAGTGGACGGTATGCTTATGGCTACACCTTC	TRBV3-1	TRBJ1-2	.	few
CASSPWREGDQETQYF	TGTGCCAGCTCACCATGGCGGGAGGGAGACCAAGAGACCCAGTACTTC	TRBV18	TRBJ2-5	TRBD2	.
CASLNTGTPYSNYGYTF	TGTGCCAGCTTAAATACCGGGACACCCTATTCTAACTATGGCTACACCTTC	TRBV28	TRBJ1-2	.	.
CASSETQGDNEQFF	TGTGCCAGCAGTGAAACCCAGGGAGACAATGAGCAGTTCTTC	TRBV25-1	TRBJ2-1	.	.
CSGGEENQPQHF	TGCAGCGGGGGGGAGGAAAATCAACCCCAGCATTTT	TRBV29-1	TRBJ1-5	.	.
CASSGPWGKGDGLYF	TGTGCCAGCAGTGGCCCTTGGGGGAAAGGGGACGGCCTGTACTTC	TRBV25-1	TRBJ2-5	.	.
CASSFYSRDSSRETQYF	TGTGCCAGCAGCTTCTACTCCCGGGACTCGTCACGAGAGACCCAGTACTTC	TRBV7-3	TRBJ2-5	.	.
CASSLSDSSEQYF	TGTGCCAGCAGCTTATCTGACAGTTCCGAGCAGTACTTC	TRBV7-9	TRBJ2-7	.	.
CASSQAVSLFVETQYF	TGTGCCAGCAGCCAAGCTGTAAGTCTCTTCGTAGAGACCCAGTACTTC	TRBV14	TRBJ2-5	.	.
CASSQDYKSGRTAYEQYF	TGTGCCAGCAGCCAAGACTATAAAAGCGGGAGAACTGCCTACGAGCAGTACTTC	TRBV3-1	TRBJ2-7	TRBD2	few
CASSFIVGETQYF	TGTGCCAGCAGCTTTATCGTGGGAGAGACCCAGTACTTC	TRBV5-6	TRBJ2-5	.	few
CSVGNSKGTTDTQYF	TGCAGCGTTGGGAATAGTAAGGGTACCACAGATACGCAGTATTTT	TRBV29-1	TRBJ2-3	.	.
CASSPLLQANTEAFF	TGTGCCAGCAGTCCACTTCTTCAGGCGAACACTGAAGCTTTCTTT	TRBV28	TRBJ1-1	.	few
CASSPPTSGSSGEQFF	TGCGCCAGCAGCCCACCCACTAGCGGGAGCTCGGGTGAGCAGTTCTTC	TRBV5-1	TRBJ2-1	TRBD2	few
CASSPALGNTEAFF	TGCGCCAGCAGCCCTGCTTTGGGTAACACTGAAGCTTTCTTT	TRBV5-1	TRBJ1-1	.	.
CASSLFGGVYSNQPQHF	TGTGCCAGCAGTTTATTTGGTGGAGTCTATAGCAATCAGCCCCAGCATTTT	TRBV27	TRBJ1-5	.	.
CASSLEGQGQETQYF	TGCGCCAGCAGCTTGGAAGGACAGGGCCAAGAGACCCAGTACTTC	TRBV5-1	TRBJ2-5	TRBD1	.
CSVRTGDTDTQYF	TGCAGCGTCCGGACAGGGGACACAGATACGCAGTATTTT	TRBV29-1	TRBJ2-3	TRBD1	few
CASSVEGLGTQYF	TGTGCCAGCAGCGTAGAGGGACTCGGGACCCAGTACTTC	TRBV9	TRBJ2-5	.	.
CASSLSNLYGEQYF	TGTGCCAGCAGTTTATCAAATCTGTATGGCGAGCAGTACTTC	TRBV27	TRBJ2-7	.	.